Included here is one T cell receptor beta chain sequence, with context. This record comes from a study of blood T cell repertoires in COVID-19. Study background: Researchers got acute and convalescent COVID-19 samples from the United States, Italy and Spain. In each case, the material was cDNA or gDNA derived from T cells, B-cell-depleted T cells, or PBMCs.

CDR3 length: 12 residues. Trimming took 9 bases from V and 6 from J, leaving 12 bases between them. The V gene's germline CDR1 is KGHDR and CDR2 SFDVKD. How the authors handled the data: Reference gene primer amplification gave estimated nucleated cell counts. Assay: immunoSEQ multiplex PCR; the TCRdb copy retains only in-frame clones and omits some. D and trimming come from the DNA, and the V and J calls and clone size come from that table. The repertoire holds around 63,000 clones, around 80% seen once, with roughly 6.9% in the top ten. The V call is TRBV24-1, the J call TRBJ2-3; no clear D gene. Material for sequencing was peripheral blood. This TCR came from a man aged 55-75 years with acute or convalescent COVID-19. CDR3 in DNA: TGTGCCACCTCCGGCGGTGCCGATACGCAGTATTTT. It specifies CATSGGADTQYF.